This T cell receptor beta chain was found in a study of blood T cell repertoires in COVID-19. Study summary: Some COVID-19 samples were acute and others convalescent; all came from the United States, Italy and Spain.

V dropped 6 bases and J dropped 6 bases, with 11 bases sitting between them. The length of the CDR3 is 12 residues. Some clones are missing from TCRdb's copy, which holds only in-frame ones; the method was immunoSEQ multiplex PCR. The sample has tens of thousands of clones; 85% to 90% are singletons. V is TRBV12-3 or TRBV12-4 and J is TRBJ1-2, with D possibly matching TRBD1 (5 bases). The clonotype was recovered from a woman aged 55-70 years with COVID-19, enrolled during active disease. The material sequenced was peripheral blood. The CDR3 DNA is TGTGCCAGCAGGGAAAGGGGCGATGGCTACACCTTC. Protein: CASRERGDGYTF.